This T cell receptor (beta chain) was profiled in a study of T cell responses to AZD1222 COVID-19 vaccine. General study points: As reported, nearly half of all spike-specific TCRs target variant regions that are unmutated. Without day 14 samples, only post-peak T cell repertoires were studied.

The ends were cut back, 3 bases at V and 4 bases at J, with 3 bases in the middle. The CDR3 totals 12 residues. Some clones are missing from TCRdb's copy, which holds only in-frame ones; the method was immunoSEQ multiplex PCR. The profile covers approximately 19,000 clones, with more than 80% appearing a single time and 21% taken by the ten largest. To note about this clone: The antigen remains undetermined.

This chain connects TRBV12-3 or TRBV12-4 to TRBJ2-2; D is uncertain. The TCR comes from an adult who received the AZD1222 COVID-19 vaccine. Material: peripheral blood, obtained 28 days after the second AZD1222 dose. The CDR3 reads CASSFGTGELFF. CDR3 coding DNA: TGTGCCAGCAGTTTCGGCACCGGGGAGCTGTTTTTT.